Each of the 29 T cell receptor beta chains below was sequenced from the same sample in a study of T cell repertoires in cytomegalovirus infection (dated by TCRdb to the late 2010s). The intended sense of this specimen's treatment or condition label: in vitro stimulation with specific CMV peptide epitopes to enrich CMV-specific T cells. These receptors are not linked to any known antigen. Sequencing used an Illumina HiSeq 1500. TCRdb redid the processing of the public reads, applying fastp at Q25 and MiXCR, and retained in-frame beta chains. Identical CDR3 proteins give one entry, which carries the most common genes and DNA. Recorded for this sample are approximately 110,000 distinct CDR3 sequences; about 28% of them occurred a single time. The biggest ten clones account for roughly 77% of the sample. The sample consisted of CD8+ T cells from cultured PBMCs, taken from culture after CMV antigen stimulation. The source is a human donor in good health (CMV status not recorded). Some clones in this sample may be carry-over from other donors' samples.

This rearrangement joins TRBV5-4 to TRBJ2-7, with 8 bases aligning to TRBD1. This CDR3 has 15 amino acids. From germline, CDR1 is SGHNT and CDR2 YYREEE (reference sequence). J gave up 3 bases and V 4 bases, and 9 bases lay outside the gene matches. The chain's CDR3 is CASSPDRGLIYEQYF. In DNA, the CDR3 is TGTGCCAGCAGCCCCGACAGGGGCCTTATCTACGAGCAGTACTTC.

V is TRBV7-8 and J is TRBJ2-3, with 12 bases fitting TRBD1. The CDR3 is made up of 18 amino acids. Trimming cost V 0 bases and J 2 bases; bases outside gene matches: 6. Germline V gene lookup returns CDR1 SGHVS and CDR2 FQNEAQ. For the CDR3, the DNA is TGTGCCAGCAGCTTAGCCCCGGGACAGGGGGCCTCCACAGATACGCAGTATTTT. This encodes CASSLAPGQGASTDTQYF.

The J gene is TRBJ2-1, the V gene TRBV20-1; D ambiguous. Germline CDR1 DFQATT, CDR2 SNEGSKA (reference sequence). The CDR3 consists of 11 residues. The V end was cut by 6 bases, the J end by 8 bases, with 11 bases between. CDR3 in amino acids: CSARDSDEQFF. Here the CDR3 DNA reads TGCAGTGCAAGGGATTCCGATGAGCAGTTCTTC.

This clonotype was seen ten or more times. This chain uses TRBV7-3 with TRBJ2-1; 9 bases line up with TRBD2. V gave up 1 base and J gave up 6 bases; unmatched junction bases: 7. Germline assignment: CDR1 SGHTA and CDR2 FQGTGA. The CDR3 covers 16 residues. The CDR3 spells CASSLNAGTSTNEQFF. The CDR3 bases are TGTGCCAGCAGCTTAAACGCGGGGACTAGCACCAATGAGCAGTTCTTC.

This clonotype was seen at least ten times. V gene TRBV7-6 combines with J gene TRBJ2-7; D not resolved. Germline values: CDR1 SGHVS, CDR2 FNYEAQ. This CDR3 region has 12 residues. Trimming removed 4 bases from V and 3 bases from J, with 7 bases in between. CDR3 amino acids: CASSSLNYEQYF. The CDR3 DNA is TGTGCCAGCAGCTCCCTGAACTACGAGCAGTACTTC.

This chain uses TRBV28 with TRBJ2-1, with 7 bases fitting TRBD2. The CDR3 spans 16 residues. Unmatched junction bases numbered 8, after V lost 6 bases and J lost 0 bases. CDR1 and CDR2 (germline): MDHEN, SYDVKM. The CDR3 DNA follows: TGTGCCAGCAGCTGGCGGGGGTGGAGCTCCTACAATGAGCAGTTCTTC. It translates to CASSWRGWSSYNEQFF. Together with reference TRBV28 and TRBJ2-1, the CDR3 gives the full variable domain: DVKVTQSSRYLVKRTGEKVFLECVQDMDHENMFWYRQDPGLGLRLIYFSYDVKMKEKGDIPEGYSVSREKKERFSLILESASTNQTSMYLCASSWRGWSSYNEQFFGPGTRLTVL.

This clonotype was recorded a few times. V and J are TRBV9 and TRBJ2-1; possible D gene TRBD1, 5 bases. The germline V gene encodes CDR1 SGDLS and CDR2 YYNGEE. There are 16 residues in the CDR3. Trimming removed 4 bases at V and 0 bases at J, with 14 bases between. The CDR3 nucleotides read TGTGCCAGCAGCAAAACGACAGATAGCTCCTACAATGAGCAGTTCTTC. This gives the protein CASSKTTDSSYNEQFF.

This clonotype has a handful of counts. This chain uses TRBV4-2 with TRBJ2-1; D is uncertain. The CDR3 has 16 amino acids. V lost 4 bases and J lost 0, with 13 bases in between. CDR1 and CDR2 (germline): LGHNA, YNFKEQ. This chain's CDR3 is CASSPDGLNSYNEQFF. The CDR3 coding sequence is TGTGCCAGCAGCCCAGACGGATTGAACTCCTACAATGAGCAGTTCTTC.

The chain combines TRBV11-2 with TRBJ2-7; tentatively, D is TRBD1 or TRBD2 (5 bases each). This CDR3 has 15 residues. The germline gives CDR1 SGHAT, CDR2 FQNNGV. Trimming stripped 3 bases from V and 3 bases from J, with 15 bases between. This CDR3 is CASSFGTPASYEQYF. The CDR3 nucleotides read TGTGCCAGCAGCTTCGGGACCCCAGCGAGCTACGAGCAGTACTTC. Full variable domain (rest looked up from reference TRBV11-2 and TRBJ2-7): EAGVAQSPRYKIIEKRQSVAFWCNPISGHATLYWYQQILGQGPKLLIQFQNNGVVDDSQLPKDRFSAERLKGVDSTLKIQPAKLEDSAVYLCASSFGTPASYEQYFGPGTRLTVT.

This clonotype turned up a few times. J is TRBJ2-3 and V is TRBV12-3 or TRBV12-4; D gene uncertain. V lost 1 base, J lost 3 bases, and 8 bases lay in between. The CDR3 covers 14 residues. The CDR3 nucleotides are TGTGCCAGCAGTTTAGACCTAAGAACAGATACGCAGTATTTT. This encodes CASSLDLRTDTQYF.

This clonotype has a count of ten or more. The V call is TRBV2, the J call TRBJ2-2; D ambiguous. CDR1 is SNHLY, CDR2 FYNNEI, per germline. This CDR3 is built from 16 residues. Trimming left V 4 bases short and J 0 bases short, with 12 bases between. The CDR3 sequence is CASSAWAPTNTGELFF. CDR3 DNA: TGTGCCAGCAGTGCCTGGGCACCGACGAACACCGGGGAGCTGTTTTTT.

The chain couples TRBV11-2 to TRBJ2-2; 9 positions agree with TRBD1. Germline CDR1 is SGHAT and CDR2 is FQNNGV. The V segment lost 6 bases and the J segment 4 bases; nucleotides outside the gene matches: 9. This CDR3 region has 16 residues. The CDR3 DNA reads TGTGCCAGCAGTCCATCCGGGACAGGGCCCACCGGGGAGCTGTTTTTT. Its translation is CASSPSGTGPTGELFF. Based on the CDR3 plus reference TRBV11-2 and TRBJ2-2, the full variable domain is EAGVAQSPRYKIIEKRQSVAFWCNPISGHATLYWYQQILGQGPKLLIQFQNNGVVDDSQLPKDRFSAERLKGVDSTLKIQPAKLEDSAVYLCASSPSGTGPTGELFFGEGSRLTVL.

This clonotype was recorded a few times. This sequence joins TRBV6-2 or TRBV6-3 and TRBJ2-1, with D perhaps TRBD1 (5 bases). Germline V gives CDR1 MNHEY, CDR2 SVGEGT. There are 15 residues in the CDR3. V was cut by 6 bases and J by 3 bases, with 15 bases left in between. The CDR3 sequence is CASSYRMGIYNEQFF. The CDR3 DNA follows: TGTGCCAGCAGCTACAGGATGGGGATCTACAATGAGCAGTTCTTC.

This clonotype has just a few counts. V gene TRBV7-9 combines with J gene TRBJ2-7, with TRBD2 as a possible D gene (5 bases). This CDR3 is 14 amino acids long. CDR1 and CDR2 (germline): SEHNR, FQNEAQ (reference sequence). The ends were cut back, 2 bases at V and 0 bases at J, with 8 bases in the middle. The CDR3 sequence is CASSLPGFSYEQYF. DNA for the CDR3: TGTGCCAGCAGCTTACCGGGATTCTCCTACGAGCAGTACTTC.

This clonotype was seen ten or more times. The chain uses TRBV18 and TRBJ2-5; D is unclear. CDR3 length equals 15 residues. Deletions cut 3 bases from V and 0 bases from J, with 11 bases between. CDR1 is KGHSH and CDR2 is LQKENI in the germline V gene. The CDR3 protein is CASSPLIKDQETQYF. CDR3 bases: TGTGCCAGCTCACCCCTGATCAAGGACCAAGAGACCCAGTACTTC.

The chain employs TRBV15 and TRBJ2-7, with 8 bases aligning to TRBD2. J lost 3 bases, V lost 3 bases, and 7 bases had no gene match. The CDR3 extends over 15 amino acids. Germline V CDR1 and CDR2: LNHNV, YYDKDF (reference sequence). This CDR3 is CATSSLSGGGYEQYF. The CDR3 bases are TGTGCCACCAGCAGCTTAAGCGGGGGAGGCTACGAGCAGTACTTC.

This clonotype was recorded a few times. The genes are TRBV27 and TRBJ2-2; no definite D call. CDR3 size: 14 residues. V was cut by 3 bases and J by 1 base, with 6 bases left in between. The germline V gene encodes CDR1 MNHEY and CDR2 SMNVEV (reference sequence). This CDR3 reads CASSFGWNTGELFF. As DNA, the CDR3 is TGTGCCAGCAGTTTTGGCTGGAACACCGGGGAGCTGTTTTTT.

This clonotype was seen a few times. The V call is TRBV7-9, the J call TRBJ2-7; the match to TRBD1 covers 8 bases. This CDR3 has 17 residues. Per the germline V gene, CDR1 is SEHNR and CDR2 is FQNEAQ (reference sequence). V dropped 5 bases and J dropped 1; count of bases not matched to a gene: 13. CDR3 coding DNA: TGTGCCAGCAGCGGTTGGGCGACAGGGGAATTTTCCTACGAGCAGTACTTC. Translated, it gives CASSGWATGEFSYEQYF.

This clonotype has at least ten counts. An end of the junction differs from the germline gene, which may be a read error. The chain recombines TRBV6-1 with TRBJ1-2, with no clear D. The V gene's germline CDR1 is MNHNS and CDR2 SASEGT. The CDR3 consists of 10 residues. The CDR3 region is CASSEALTFF. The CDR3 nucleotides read TGTGCCAGCAGTGAAGCTTTGACCTTCTTC.

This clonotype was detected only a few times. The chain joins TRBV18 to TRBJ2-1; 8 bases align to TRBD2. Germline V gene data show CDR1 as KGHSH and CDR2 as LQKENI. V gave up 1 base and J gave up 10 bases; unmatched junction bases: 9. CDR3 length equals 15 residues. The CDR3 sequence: CASSPLSGSPPEQFF. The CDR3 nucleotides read TGTGCCAGCTCACCACTGAGCGGGAGCCCCCCCGAGCAGTTCTTC.

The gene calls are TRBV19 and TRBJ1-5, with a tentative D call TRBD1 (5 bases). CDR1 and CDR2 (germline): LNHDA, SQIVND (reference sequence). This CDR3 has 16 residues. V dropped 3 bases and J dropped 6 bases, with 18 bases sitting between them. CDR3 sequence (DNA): TGTGCCAGTAGTATTCTCGACATTGGGGGTGTTCAGCCCCAGCATTTT. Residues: CASSILDIGGVQPQHF. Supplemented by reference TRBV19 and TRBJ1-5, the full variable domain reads DGGITQSPKYLFRKEGQNVTLSCEQNLNHDAMYWYRQDPGQGLRLIYYSQIVNDFQKGDIAEGYSVSREKKESFPLTVTSAQKNPTAFYLCASSILDIGGVQPQHFGDGTRLSIL.

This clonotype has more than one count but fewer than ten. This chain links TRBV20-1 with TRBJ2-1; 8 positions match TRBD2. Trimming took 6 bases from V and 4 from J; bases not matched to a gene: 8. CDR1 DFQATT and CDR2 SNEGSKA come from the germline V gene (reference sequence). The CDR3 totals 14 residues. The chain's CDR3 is CSAKTSDHYNEQFF. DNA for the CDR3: TGCAGTGCGAAGACTAGCGATCATTACAATGAGCAGTTCTTC.

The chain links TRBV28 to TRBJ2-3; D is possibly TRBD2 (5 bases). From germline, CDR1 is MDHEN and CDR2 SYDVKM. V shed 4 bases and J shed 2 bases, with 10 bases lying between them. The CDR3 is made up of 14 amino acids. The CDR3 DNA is TGTGCCAGCAGTTCAGGACGGGACACAGATACGCAGTATTTT. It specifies CASSSGRDTDTQYF.

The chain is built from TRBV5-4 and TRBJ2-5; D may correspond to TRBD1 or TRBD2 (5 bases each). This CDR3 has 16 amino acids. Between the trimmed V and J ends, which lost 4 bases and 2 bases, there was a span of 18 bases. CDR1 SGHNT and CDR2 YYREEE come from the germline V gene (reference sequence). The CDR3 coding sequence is TGTGCCAGCAGCCCCCTTTGGGGGACCCCACAAGAGACCCAGTACTTC. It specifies CASSPLWGTPQETQYF.

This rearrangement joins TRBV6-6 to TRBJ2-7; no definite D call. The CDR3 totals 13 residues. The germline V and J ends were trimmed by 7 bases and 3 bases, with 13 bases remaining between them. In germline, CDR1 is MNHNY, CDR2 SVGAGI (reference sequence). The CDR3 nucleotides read TGTGCCAGCACGCCCGGAGTGGGCTACGAGCAGTACTTC. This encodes CASTPGVGYEQYF.

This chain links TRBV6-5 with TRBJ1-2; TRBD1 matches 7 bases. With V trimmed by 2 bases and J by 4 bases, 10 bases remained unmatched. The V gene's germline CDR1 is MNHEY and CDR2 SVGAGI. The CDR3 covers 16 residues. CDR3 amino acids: CASSYGDSLGGYGYTF. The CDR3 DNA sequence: TGTGCCAGCAGTTACGGGGACAGCTTAGGAGGCTATGGCTACACCTTC.

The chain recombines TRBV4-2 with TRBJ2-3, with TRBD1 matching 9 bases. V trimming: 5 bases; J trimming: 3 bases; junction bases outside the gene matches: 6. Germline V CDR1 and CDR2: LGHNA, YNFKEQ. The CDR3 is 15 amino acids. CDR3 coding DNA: TGTGCCAGCAGCGCGGGACAGGGTTATACAGATACGCAGTATTTT. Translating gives CASSAGQGYTDTQYF.

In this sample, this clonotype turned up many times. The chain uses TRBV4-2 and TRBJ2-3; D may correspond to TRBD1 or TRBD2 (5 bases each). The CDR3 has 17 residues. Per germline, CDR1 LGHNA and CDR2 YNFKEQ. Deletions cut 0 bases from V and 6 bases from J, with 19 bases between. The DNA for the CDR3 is TGTGCCAGCAGCCAAGATGAGGGTCGTCTAGCAGGGGATACGCAGTATTTT. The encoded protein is CASSQDEGRLAGDTQYF.

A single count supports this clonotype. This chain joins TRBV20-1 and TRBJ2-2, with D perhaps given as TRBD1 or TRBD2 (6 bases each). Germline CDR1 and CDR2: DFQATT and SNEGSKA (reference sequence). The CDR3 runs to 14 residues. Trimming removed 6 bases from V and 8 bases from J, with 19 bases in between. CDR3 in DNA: TGCAGTGCCATGGGGGCAGGGGAGGCAGGGGAGCTGTTTTTT. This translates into CSAMGAGEAGELFF.